The next 21 T cell receptor beta chains were all read from a single sample in a study of blood T cell repertoires in COVID-19. This table comes from immunoSEQ multiplex PCR, and its TCRdb copy is limited to in-frame clones, with some not included. The table shows 350,000 to 450,000 clones, with 91% occurring only once. Source material: PBMCs or T cells enriched from blood (not recorded which). Receptor source: a middle-aged woman who had been exposed to COVID-19.

The V call is TRBV6-4, the J call TRBJ2-3, with TRBD2 identical over 8 bases. The V gene end was trimmed by 5 bases and the J gene end by 1 base; junction bases not matched to a gene: 5. Germline CDR1 and CDR2: MRHNA and SNTAGT. The CDR3 is 15 residues long. CDR3 protein: CASSLSGSGTDTQYF. In nucleotides, the CDR3 is TGTGCCAGCAGTTTAAGCGGGAGTGGCACAGATACGCAGTATTTT.

The chain is built from TRBV5-1 and TRBJ2-3, with TRBD2 matching 11 bases. The CDR3 is made up of 14 amino acids. V lost 4 bases to trimming and J lost 5 bases; unmatched junction nucleotides: 3. From germline, CDR1 is SGHRS and CDR2 YFSETQ. CDR3 in DNA: TGCGCCAGCAGCCGGGGACTAGCGGAAGATACGCAGTATTTT. It is translated as CASSRGLAEDTQYF.

The gene calls are TRBV5-1 and TRBJ1-5; D gene unclear. This CDR3 contains 16 residues. V lost 4 bases to trimming and J lost 2 bases, with 16 bases between them. Looked up from germline, CDR1 is SGHRS and CDR2 is YFSETQ. The CDR3 is CASSPGGQRGNQPQHF. The CDR3 coding sequence is TGCGCCAGCAGCCCGGGAGGGCAGAGAGGCAATCAGCCCCAGCATTTT.

The chain couples TRBV19 to TRBJ2-7, with TRBD1 matching 7 bases. The CDR3 consists of 11 residues. Looked up from germline, CDR1 is LNHDA and CDR2 is SQIVND (reference sequence). J gave up 10 bases and V 7 bases, and 7 bases lay outside the gene matches. The CDR3 nucleotides are TGTGCCAGTACCAAGGGACAGCTACAGTACTTC. This encodes CASTKGQLQYF.

V is TRBV7-9 and J is TRBJ1-2; D may be TRBD1 (5 bases). Trimming stripped 1 base from V and 6 bases from J, with 6 bases between. The germline gives CDR1 SEHNR, CDR2 FQNEAQ (reference sequence). The CDR3 extends over 12 amino acids. The CDR3, as DNA: TGTGCCAGCAGCTTAGAACAGGATGGCTACACCTTC. Its translation is CASSLEQDGYTF. Combining the CDR3 with reference TRBV7-9 and TRBJ1-2 gives the whole variable domain DTGVSQNPRHKITKRGQNVTFRCDPISEHNRLYWYRQTLGQGPEFLTYFQNEAQLEKSRLLSDRFSAERPKGSFSTLEIQRTEQGDSAMYLCASSLEQDGYTFGSGTRLTVV.

The chain links TRBV30 to TRBJ1-5; D may be TRBD1 (5 bases). The V gene's germline CDR1 is GTSNPN and CDR2 SVGIG (reference sequence). This CDR3 contains 13 residues. Trimming shortened V by 2 bases and J by 7 bases, and 12 bases separated the two germline ends. The CDR3 nucleotides are TGTGCCTGGAGTCGGGGGAGTAGCCAGCCCCAGCATTTT. It yields the protein CAWSRGSSQPQHF.

This sequence joins TRBV5-6 and TRBJ2-2; maybe TRBD1 (5 bases). Germline V gene sequence: CDR1 SGHDT, CDR2 YYEEEE. This CDR3 spans 13 amino acids. V lost 1 base and J 5 bases, leaving 6 bases between the germline ends. The CDR3: CASSLTGTGELFF. CDR3 sequence (DNA): TGTGCCAGCAGCTTGACAGGAACCGGGGAGCTGTTTTTT.

In nucleotides, the CDR3 is TGTGCCAGCAGCTTGGAGCCTTCGCGAGAACTTTCCTACAATGAGCAGTTCTTC. Its translation is CASSLEPSRELSYNEQFF. V gene TRBV13 combines with J gene TRBJ2-1, with D unclear. CDR1 PRHDT and CDR2 FYEKMQ come from the germline V gene (reference sequence). This CDR3 is built from 18 residues. V was trimmed by 3 bases and J by 1 base, leaving 19 bases between them. Complete variable domain (other parts from reference TRBV13 and TRBJ2-1): AAGVIQSPRHLIKEKRETATLKCYPIPRHDTVYWYQQGPGQDPQFLISFYEKMQSDKGSIPDRFSAQQFSDYHSELNMSSLELGDSALYFCASSLEPSRELSYNEQFFGPGTRLTVL.

This chain links TRBV7-3 with TRBJ2-7, with 8 nucleotides matching TRBD1. The germline V gene encodes CDR1 SGHTA and CDR2 FQGTGA. After removal of 4 bases from V and 2 bases from J, the junction contained 7 bases not matched to a gene. The CDR3 totals 15 residues. The CDR3 protein is CASSSQTGQAYEQYF. The CDR3 DNA reads as TGTGCCAGCAGCTCCCAAACGGGACAGGCCTACGAGCAGTACTTC. The whole variable domain, remainder taken from reference TRBV7-3 and TRBJ2-7, is GAGVSQTPSNKVTEKGKYVELRCDPISGHTALYWYRQSLGQGPEFLIYFQGTGAADDSGLPNDRFFAVRPEGSVSTLKIQRTERGDSAVYLCASSSQTGQAYEQYFGPGTRLTVT.

The rearrangement uses TRBV6-5 and TRBJ2-2; D not certain. CDR3 size: 14 residues. V shed 8 bases and J shed 3 bases, with 13 bases lying between them. From germline, CDR1 is MNHEY and CDR2 SVGAGI. CDR3 nucleotide sequence: TGTGCCAGCCTTCGCACTTTCCACACCGGGGAGCTGTTTTTT. Protein sequence: CASLRTFHTGELFF.

V is TRBV13 and J is TRBJ2-1, with 11 bases that match TRBD2. The CDR3 covers 18 residues. Trimming at V came to 5 bases and at J to 0 bases, leaving 9 bases not matched to a gene. Germline lookup yields CDR1 PRHDT and CDR2 FYEKMQ (reference sequence). The CDR3 DNA follows: TGTGCCAGCAGCGGTAGTGGACTAGCGGGTAACTCCTACAATGAGCAGTTCTTC. Its translation is CASSGSGLAGNSYNEQFF.

The rearrangement uses TRBV19 and TRBJ2-7; D is perhaps TRBD1 (7 bases). The CDR3 extends over 17 amino acids. V dropped 3 bases and J dropped 3 bases, with 21 bases sitting between them. Germline CDR1 and CDR2: LNHDA and SQIVND (reference sequence). The CDR3 nucleotides are TGTGCCAGTAGTATCCGTGGGGGGACAGTTGGGGTCTACGAGCAGTACTTC. Translated: CASSIRGGTVGVYEQYF.

V gene TRBV9 combines with J gene TRBJ1-6, with 8 positions matching TRBD1. J lost 9 bases, V lost 0 bases, and 5 bases had no gene match. Germline CDR1 SGDLS, CDR2 YYNGEE. The CDR3 is made up of 15 amino acids. The CDR3 coding sequence is TGTGCCAGCAGCGTAGGGGGCAGGGGGCTTTCACCCCTCCACTTT. As protein: CASSVGGRGLSPLHF.

The chain couples TRBV5-8 to TRBJ2-3; D remains ambiguous. Germline V gene lookup returns CDR1 SGHTS and CDR2 YDEGEE. V was trimmed by 0 bases and J by 5 bases, leaving 13 bases between them. There are 15 residues in the CDR3. The CDR3 reads CASSLAGPRRDTQYF. CDR3 nucleotides: TGTGCCAGCAGCTTGGCGGGTCCTAGGAGAGATACGCAGTATTTT.

The rearrangement uses TRBV25-1 and TRBJ1-2; weak D call: TRBD1 (6 bases). The CDR3 is 14 residues long. Trimming took 7 bases from V and 8 from J, leaving 20 bases between them. Germline-derived CDR1 and CDR2 are MGHDK and SYGVNS. In DNA form, the CDR3 reads TGTGCCAGCACTGAGGACAGTGGTCTAACCGGCTACACCTTC. This gives the protein CASTEDSGLTGYTF.

This sequence joins TRBV5-6 and TRBJ2-7, with 14 bases matching TRBD2. V was pared by 0 bases and J by 6 bases, with 5 bases of the junction left unmatched. CDR3 length: 16 amino acids. The germline V gene encodes CDR1 SGHDT and CDR2 YYEEEE. The CDR3, as DNA: TGTGCCAGCAGCTTGGCCGGGGGACTAGCGGGAGCCGAGCAGTACTTC. Translating gives CASSLAGGLAGAEQYF.

This clone was detected only once. The chain carries TRBV5-1 and TRBJ2-2, with 7 positions matching TRBD1. This CDR3 region has 15 residues. Looked up from germline, CDR1 is SGHRS and CDR2 is YFSETQ. The V and J ends lost 0 bases and 5 bases, in that order; junction bases with no gene match: 4. The CDR3 nucleotides read TGCGCCAGCAGCTTGGCAGGGGGTGGAACCGGGGAGCTGTTTTTT. Protein: CASSLAGGGTGELFF.

This clone appeared a single time. The chain carries TRBV5-4 and TRBJ2-7; no firm D call. Germline loops: CDR1 SGHNT, CDR2 YYREEE (reference sequence). This CDR3 is built from 13 residues. Trimming removed 0 bases from V and 1 base from J, with 5 bases in between. The DNA for the CDR3 is TGTGCCAGCAGCTTGGCAGTATCCTACGAGCAGTACTTC. It translates to CASSLAVSYEQYF.

This clone was detected only a few times. The chain has TRBV7-2 and TRBJ2-2; 8 bases map to TRBD2. J was trimmed by 1 base and V by 2 bases; bases with no gene match: 3. The length of the CDR3 is 16 residues. Germline V gene data show CDR1 as SGHTA and CDR2 as FQGNSA. The CDR3 here is CASSLWAGGNTGELFF. CDR3 sequence (DNA): TGTGCCAGCAGCTTATGGGCGGGAGGGAACACCGGGGAGCTGTTTTTT.

V gene TRBV5-6 combines with J gene TRBJ2-7; weak D call: TRBD1 (8 bases). There are 15 residues in the CDR3. Germline lookup yields CDR1 SGHDT and CDR2 YYEEEE. V was shortened by 2 bases and J by 4 bases, with 16 bases between the two germline ends. CDR3 DNA: TGTGCCAGCAGCTTACAGGGGGAGGGAAAGTACGAGCAGTACTTC. As protein: CASSLQGEGKYEQYF.

The chain employs TRBV18 and TRBJ2-2; perhaps TRBD1 as D (6 bases). V lost 2 bases and J lost 3, with 13 bases in between. The CDR3 consists of 16 residues. Germline CDR1 and CDR2: KGHSH and LQKENI. CDR3 sequence: CASSPATGLDTGELFF. CDR3 DNA sequence: TGTGCCAGCTCACCAGCGACAGGACTCGACACCGGGGAGCTGTTTTTT.